A selection of T cell receptor beta chains follows, all from one sample in a study of shared clonotypes between healthy human individuals. TCRdb's table, derived via immunoSEQ multiplex PCR, lists solely in-frame clones and lacks some. Here the sample spans about 2 million clones, approximately 95% being singletons. Sequencing was performed on naive CD8+ T cells sorted from blood. These receptors all stem from a man between 18 and 35 years old in good health. Both conserved end residues are part of each CDR3. The order of the fields is V gene, CDR3 length, J gene, D gene, clone size, CDR3 protein, CDR3 DNA. D genes are given only for firm matches. Clone size, where shown, is once, few, many, or a class for clones that have expanded.

TRBV11-2	16	TRBJ2-1	.	.	CASSHPLPEGRGEQFF	TGTGCCAGCAGCCACCCTTTGCCCGAGGGTAGGGGTGAGCAGTTCTTC
TRBV7-7	18	TRBJ2-2	TRBD2	.	CASSPGLAGGLPPGELFF	TGTGCTAGCAGCCCGGGACTAGCGGGAGGCTTGCCCCCCGGGGAGCTGTTTTTT
TRBV7-6	13	TRBJ2-7	.	.	CASSPESGYEQYF	TGTGCCAGCAGCCCCGAGTCGGGGTACGAGCAGTACTTC
TRBV5-6	16	TRBJ2-7	TRBD2	.	CASSLLREGPYYEQYF	TGTGCCAGCAGCTTGTTGCGGGAGGGCCCTTACTACGAGCAGTACTTC
TRBV6-5	13	TRBJ1-4	.	.	CASSLQGNEKLFF	TGTGCCAGCAGTTTGCAGGGGAACGAAAAACTGTTTTTT
TRBV7-9	18	TRBJ2-1	.	.	CASSLTYDFPVEHNEQFF	TGTGCCAGCAGCCTAACTTATGACTTCCCAGTTGAACACAATGAGCAGTTCTTC
TRBV21-1	16	TRBJ1-2	.	.	CASSKGSDRTSEGYTF	TGTGCCAGCAGCAAAGGTTCGGACAGGACCTCTGAGGGCTACACCTTC
TRBV27	15	TRBJ2-2	TRBD2	.	CASSQLAGDTGELFF	TGTGCCAGCAGCCAACTAGCGGGAGACACCGGGGAGCTGTTTTTT
TRBV7-2	14	TRBJ1-4	TRBD1	.	CASSLDRGDEKLFF	TGTGCCAGCAGCCTGGACAGGGGTGACGAAAAACTGTTTTTT
TRBV2	13	TRBJ1-2	TRBD1	.	CASSAGQGYGYTF	TGTGCCAGCAGTGCGGGACAGGGCTATGGCTACACCTTC
TRBV7-9	15	TRBJ2-3	TRBD1	.	CASSLEPTGEDTQYF	TGTGCCAGCAGCTTAGAACCCACAGGGGAGGATACGCAGTATTTT
TRBV4-1	15	TRBJ2-7	.	.	CASSQEGGSSYEQYF	TGCGCCAGCAGCCAAGAAGGGGGATCGTCCTACGAGCAGTACTTC
TRBV7-9	18	TRBJ2-2	.	.	CASSFRPSWNPNTGELFF	TGTGCCAGCAGCTTTCGTCCGTCGTGGAACCCAAACACCGGGGAGCTGTTTTTT
TRBV6-1	15	TRBJ1-1	.	.	CASSEANSLNTEAFF	TGTGCCAGCAGTGAAGCGAACAGTTTGAACACTGAAGCTTTCTTT
TRBV4-3	16	TRBJ2-1	TRBD2	.	CASSQDLALAGVEQFF	TGCGCCAGCAGCCAAGATCTTGCCCTAGCGGGAGTTGAGCAGTTCTTC
TRBV4-1	15	TRBJ2-7	.	.	CASSQESRFSYEQYF	TGCGCCAGCAGCCAAGAAAGCCGGTTTTCTTACGAGCAGTACTTC
TRBV9	15	TRBJ2-7	.	.	CASSPWATGPYEQYF	TGTGCCAGCAGCCCCTGGGCTACCGGGCCCTACGAGCAGTACTTC
TRBV6-5	14	TRBJ2-1	TRBD2	.	CASSYSQLADEQFF	TGTGCCAGCAGTTACTCGCAACTAGCGGACGAGCAGTTCTTC
TRBV5-4	16	TRBJ2-1	TRBD2	.	CASSPPTSGSLGEQFF	TGTGCCAGCAGCCCCCCGACTAGCGGGAGCTTAGGTGAGCAGTTCTTC
TRBV4-1	16	TRBJ1-5	.	.	CASSLRARDSNQPQHF	TGCGCCAGCAGCCTGAGGGCTAGAGATAGCAATCAGCCCCAGCATTTT
TRBV21-1	17	TRBJ2-2	.	.	CASSKEVSSGGTGELFF	TGTGCCAGCAGCAAAGAGGTGTCTAGCGGGGGGACCGGGGAGCTGTTTTTT
TRBV7-9	14	TRBJ1-2	.	.	CASSLSEAGDGYTF	TGTGCCAGCAGCTTATCCGAGGCAGGGGATGGCTACACCTTC
TRBV5-4	13	TRBJ2-5	.	.	CASSLEAQETQYF	TGTGCCAGCAGCTTGGAAGCCCAAGAGACCCAGTACTTC
TRBV9	18	TRBJ1-1	.	.	CASSVFEARGGGNTEAFF	TGTGCCAGCAGCGTATTTGAAGCAAGGGGCGGAGGGAACACTGAAGCTTTCTTT
TRBV4-3	15	TRBJ2-1	TRBD1	.	CASSQEGTGHNEQFF	TGCGCCAGCAGCCAAGAGGGGACAGGGCACAATGAGCAGTTCTTC
TRBV4-3	16	TRBJ2-7	.	.	CASSQEHSSSSYEQYF	TGCGCCAGCAGCCAAGAGCACAGCTCGAGCTCCTACGAGCAGTACTTC
TRBV4-1	16	TRBJ1-2	.	.	CASSQDFRGGDYGYTF	TGCGCCAGCAGCCAAGATTTCAGGGGTGGGGACTATGGCTACACCTTC
TRBV7-8	19	TRBJ2-3	TRBD1	.	CASSRLGQGDRWSTDTQYF	TGTGCCAGCAGCCGGCTGGGACAGGGGGATCGGTGGAGCACAGATACGCAGTATTTT
TRBV6-5	15	TRBJ1-4	TRBD1	.	CASSYKQGANEKLFF	TGTGCCAGCAGTTACAAACAGGGGGCTAATGAAAAACTGTTTTTT
TRBV27	13	TRBJ2-1	.	.	CASSLGLPDEQFF	TGTGCCAGCAGTTTGGGGCTACCGGATGAGCAGTTCTTC
TRBV27	14	TRBJ1-1	.	once	CASSLTTGYGEAFF	TGTGCCAGCAGCTTAACCACAGGGTACGGTGAAGCTTTCTTT
TRBV9	13	TRBJ2-7	.	.	CASNLGFGGEQYF	TGTGCCAGCAACCTAGGATTTGGGGGCGAGCAGTACTTC
TRBV14	15	TRBJ2-7	TRBD2	.	CASSQVPGLAYEQYF	TGTGCCAGCAGCCAAGTCCCGGGACTAGCGTACGAGCAGTACTTC
TRBV27	14	TRBJ2-7	.	.	CASSFGRASYEQYF	TGTGCCAGCAGTTTTGGGCGGGCCTCCTACGAGCAGTACTTC
TRBV7-9	16	TRBJ2-1	TRBD1	.	CASSPKRTGGKYEQFF	TGTGCCAGCAGCCCCAAAAGGACAGGGGGCAAATATGAGCAGTTCTTC
TRBV4-1	14	TRBJ1-5	.	.	CASSQETGNQPQHF	TGCGCCAGCAGCCAAGAAACGGGCAATCAGCCCCAGCATTTT
TRBV2	13	TRBJ2-1	TRBD2	.	CASTLTSQNEQFF	TGTGCCAGCACCCTGACTAGCCAAAATGAGCAGTTCTTC
TRBV29-1	15	TRBJ2-2	TRBD2	.	CSVEEEAGAPGELFF	TGCAGCGTTGAAGAAGAAGCGGGGGCCCCCGGGGAGCTGTTTTTT
TRBV27	12	TRBJ2-7	.	.	CASSLIGGEQYF	TGTGCCAGCAGTTTAATCGGTGGCGAGCAGTACTTC
TRBV10-2	11	TRBJ2-5	.	.	CASSVAETQYF	TGCGCCAGCAGTGTGGCGGAGACCCAGTACTTC
TRBV7-9	14	TRBJ1-6	TRBD1	.	CASSLGTGDSPLHF	TGTGCCAGCAGCTTAGGGACAGGGGATTCACCCCTCCACTTT
TRBV27	16	TRBJ1-3	.	.	CASSFGQANSGNTIYF	TGTGCCAGCAGTTTTGGGCAGGCCAACTCTGGAAACACCATATATTTT
TRBV28	18	TRBJ1-2	.	.	CASMFVRRNGGWNYGYTF	TGTGCCAGCATGTTCGTCAGGCGCAACGGAGGGTGGAACTATGGCTACACCTTC
TRBV27	16	TRBJ1-6	TRBD1	.	CASSSQLDRVHSPLHF	TGTGCCAGCAGTTCCCAACTGGACAGGGTTCATTCACCCCTCCACTTT
TRBV11-1	13	TRBJ1-1	.	.	CASSPGPNTEAFF	TGTGCCAGCAGCCCCGGGCCCAACACTGAAGCTTTCTTT
TRBV6-6	14	TRBJ2-7	TRBD1	.	CASSYGDRGHEQYF	TGTGCCAGCAGTTACGGAGACAGGGGCCACGAGCAGTACTTC
TRBV11-2	13	TRBJ1-1	.	.	CASSLAAGGEGFF	TGTGCCAGCAGCTTAGCGGCTGGGGGTGAGGGTTTCTTT
TRBV30	13	TRBJ2-1	.	.	CAWEPVSGNEQFF	TGTGCCTGGGAGCCGGTATCGGGGAATGAGCAGTTCTTC
TRBV5-1	19	TRBJ2-2	TRBD2	.	CASAWKREPAFANTGELFF	TGCGCCAGCGCCTGGAAGCGGGAGCCGGCTTTCGCGAACACCGGGGAGCTGTTTTTT